The 3 T cell receptor beta chains given below trace back to one sample, sequenced in a study of primary melanoma T cells and metastatic recurrence. The assay was immunoSEQ multiplex PCR, and TCRdb's table has in-frame clones only and misses some. The data hold around 320 clones, with 80% to 95% observed a single time. Material: melanoma tumor tissue. The receptor set was obtained from a human donor with melanoma.

The J gene is TRBJ2-1, the V gene TRBV11-3; D call uncertain. This CDR3 is built from 14 residues. Germline CDR1 is SGHNT and CDR2 is YENEEA. The V end lost 2 bases, the J end lost 3 bases, and 8 bases lay between the germline ends. The CDR3 coding sequence is TGTGCCAGCAGCTTAAACGGTGGCTACAATGAGCAGTTCTTC. It translates to CASSLNGGYNEQFF.

The chain couples TRBV29-1 to TRBJ2-5; 10 bases fit TRBD1. Per germline, CDR1 SQVTM and CDR2 ANQGSEA. The CDR3 runs 15 residues. Unmatched junction bases numbered 11, after V lost 5 bases and J lost 5 bases. The CDR3 coding sequence is TGCAGCGTTTCCGACCCGGGACAGGGGATCGAGACCCAGTACTTC. Its protein product is CSVSDPGQGIETQYF.

The gene calls are TRBV11-3 and TRBJ1-1; 7 bases are a match to TRBD1. This CDR3 has 14 residues. CDR1 is SGHNT and CDR2 is YENEEA in the germline V gene. V lost 5 bases and J lost 3; bases outside the gene matches: 6. This CDR3 is CASSARGIDTEAFF. The CDR3 DNA reads TGTGCCAGCAGCGCCAGGGGGATCGACACTGAAGCTTTCTTT.